A single sample is the source of the 19 T cell receptor beta chains below, sequenced in a study of beta chain features in type 1 diabetes. Reverse transcribing all isolated RNA meant expressed TCRB transcripts were sequenced. Clones were read by immunoSEQ multiplex PCR, and TCRdb kept only the in-frame ones, dropping some. The sample records 140,000 to 150,000 clones, about 44% being singletons. Input material: Tregs from blood. The receptors here all came from a young man in good health.

The CDR3 sequence is CASSDSGGPVIQYF. In DNA form, the CDR3 reads TGTGCCAGCAGCGATTCGGGGGGGCCCGTCATTCAGTACTTC. The V call is TRBV5-6, the J call TRBJ2-4, with TRBD2 matching over 8 bases. From germline, CDR1 is SGHDT and CDR2 YYEEEE. J was trimmed by 9 bases and V by 4 bases; bases with no gene match: 9. The CDR3 extends over 14 amino acids.

The chain employs TRBV27 and TRBJ1-1; D is unclear. The CDR3 is 14 amino acids. Trimming removed 7 bases from V and 1 base from J, with 13 bases in between. CDR1 and CDR2 (germline): MNHEY, SMNVEV (reference sequence). The DNA of the CDR3 is TGTGCCAGCAAAACCAACCCAGGGAACACTGAAGCTTTCTTT. It yields the protein CASKTNPGNTEAFF.

The chain links TRBV18 to TRBJ1-4; 11 bases align to TRBD1. After removal of 4 bases from V and 5 bases from J, the junction contained 3 bases not matched to a gene. This CDR3 contains 15 residues. Per germline, CDR1 KGHSH and CDR2 LQKENI. The CDR3 DNA sequence: TGTGCCAGCTCACACCGGACAGGGGGCAATGAAAAACTGTTTTTT. It translates to CASSHRTGGNEKLFF.

There are a few counts of this clone. The chain has TRBV7-6 and TRBJ1-1; TRBD1 agrees at 8 bases. The germline V gene has CDR1 SGHVS and CDR2 FNYEAQ. J gave up 4 bases and V 5 bases, and 6 bases lay outside the gene matches. The CDR3 runs 14 residues. This CDR3 reads CASSKQGVRTEAFF. The CDR3 nucleotides are TGTGCCAGCAGCAAACAGGGGGTCCGCACTGAAGCTTTCTTT.

Turning to this clone: Compared with germline, one end of the junction differs, possibly owing to a read error. This chain connects TRBV18 to TRBJ2-5, with TRBD1 as a possible D gene (6 bases). CDR3 length: 14 residues. In germline, CDR1 is KGHSH, CDR2 LQKENI. In DNA, the CDR3 is TGTGCCAGCTCACTGGACAGATACCAAGGGACCCAGTACTTC. Amino acids: CASSLDRYQGTQYF.

The CDR3 DNA sequence: TGTGCCACCAGCAGAGGAGCTAGCAGCCAGTTGAACACCGGGGAGCTGTTTTTT. Translation gives CATSRGASSQLNTGELFF. The chain couples TRBV15 to TRBJ2-2; D possibly corresponds to TRBD2 (5 bases). V was trimmed by 1 base and J by 1 base, leaving 16 bases between them. CDR1 LNHNV and CDR2 YYDKDF come from the germline V gene (reference sequence). The CDR3 covers 18 residues.

This chain links TRBV30 with TRBJ2-2, with 11 positions matching TRBD2. In germline, CDR1 is GTSNPN, CDR2 SVGIG (reference sequence). V lost 1 base and J lost 6; bases outside the gene matches: 7. CDR3 size: 16 residues. DNA for the CDR3: TGTGCCTGGAGTGCGACTAGCGGGATGTTTTCCGGGGAGCTGTTTTTT. This gives the protein CAWSATSGMFSGELFF.

V is TRBV6-1 and J is TRBJ2-7; 7 nucleotides match TRBD1. The germline V gene has CDR1 MNHNS and CDR2 SASEGT. Trimming at V came to 6 bases and at J to 6 bases, leaving 5 bases not matched to a gene. CDR3 length: 12 residues. CDR3 nucleotide sequence: TGTGCCAGCAGATTTCCAGGGGGCGAGCAGTACTTC. Translated: CASRFPGGEQYF.

This clone was recorded a few times. The chain recombines TRBV6-1 with TRBJ2-7, with 7 nucleotides matching TRBD2. This CDR3 has 13 residues. CDR1 and CDR2 from the germline V gene are MNHNS and SASEGT. J gave up 3 bases and V 7 bases, and 6 bases lay outside the gene matches. CDR3 residues: CASIGAGVYEQYF. The CDR3 nucleotides are TGTGCCAGCATAGGTGCGGGGGTCTACGAGCAGTACTTC.

This chain links TRBV6-1 with TRBJ1-2; D possibly corresponds to TRBD1 (5 bases). V lost 7 bases and J 4 bases, leaving 13 bases between the germline ends. The CDR3 runs 13 residues. The germline CDR1 and CDR2 sequences are MNHNS and SASEGT. This chain's CDR3 is CASTQGGVYGYTF. CDR3 bases: TGTGCCAGCACCCAGGGAGGGGTCTATGGCTACACCTTC.

This sequence joins TRBV29-1 and TRBJ1-5; TRBD1 is a possible D gene (5 bases). Germline CDR1 reads SQVTM; CDR2 reads ANQGSEA. The CDR3 totals 16 residues. Trimming took off 7 bases at V and 2 bases at J, with 21 bases between the two ends. The CDR3 here is CSASAAGIGGNQPQHF. As DNA, the CDR3 is TGCAGCGCCTCAGCCGCAGGGATTGGCGGCAATCAGCCCCAGCATTTT.

The V gene is TRBV28, the J gene TRBJ2-2; D is unclear. This CDR3 region has 14 residues. Germline CDR1 reads MDHEN; CDR2 reads SYDVKM. V lost 3 bases to trimming and J lost 3 bases, with 8 bases between them. The CDR3 spells CASSLWQYTGELFF. The CDR3 DNA reads as TGTGCCAGCAGTTTGTGGCAATACACCGGGGAGCTGTTTTTT.

In its sample, this clone was seen a few times. The chain links TRBV18 to TRBJ2-7, with TRBD1 matching over 7 bases. V gave up 2 bases and J gave up 2 bases; unmatched junction bases: 6. Looked up from germline, CDR1 is KGHSH and CDR2 is LQKENI. The CDR3 has 15 amino acids. The CDR3 coding sequence is TGTGCCAGCTCACCAAGTTGGGACAGCGCCTACGAGCAGTACTTC. Amino acid sequence: CASSPSWDSAYEQYF. Based on the CDR3 plus reference TRBV18 and TRBJ2-7, the full variable domain is NAGVMQNPRHLVRRRGQEARLRCSPMKGHSHVYWYRQLPEEGLKFMVYLQKENIIDESGMPKERFSAEFPKEGPSILRIQQVVRGDSAAYFCASSPSWDSAYEQYFGPGTRLTVT.

A few counts support this clone. The chain couples TRBV5-5 to TRBJ2-7; 7 bases align to TRBD2. J gave up 2 bases and V 0 bases, and 2 bases lay outside the gene matches. The CDR3 is 14 amino acids. The germline V gene encodes CDR1 SGHKS and CDR2 YYEKEE (reference sequence). CDR3 sequence: CASSLGAGAYEQYF. Here the CDR3 DNA reads TGTGCCAGCAGCTTGGGTGCGGGGGCCTACGAGCAGTACTTC.

The chain uses TRBV29-1 and TRBJ2-5; 9 bases fit TRBD2. The CDR3 runs 16 residues. CDR1 is SQVTM, CDR2 ANQGSEA, per germline. V shed 5 bases, J shed 5 bases, and the junction held 15 bases outside the gene matches. The CDR3 region is CSVRGDVRTSVETQYF. DNA for the CDR3: TGCAGCGTTCGAGGGGACGTACGGACTAGCGTGGAGACCCAGTACTTC.

The chain carries TRBV11-3 and TRBJ1-2; 8 positions match TRBD1. This CDR3 comprises 15 residues. Trimming removed 1 base from V and 6 bases from J; junction bases left unmatched: 7. Germline V gene data show CDR1 as SGHNT and CDR2 as YENEEA. Here the CDR3 reads CASSLGPRTGNGYTF. As DNA, the CDR3 is TGTGCCAGCAGCTTAGGCCCTCGGACAGGGAATGGCTACACCTTC.

This clone was observed a few times. The chain has TRBV6-1 and TRBJ1-1; possibly TRBD1 for D (6 bases). CDR3 length: 14 amino acids. V was cut by 7 bases and J by 5 bases, with 17 bases left in between. Germline lookup yields CDR1 MNHNS and CDR2 SASEGT. The CDR3 sequence is CASIFRGAETEAFF. The CDR3 nucleotides read TGTGCCAGCATATTTCGGGGGGCTGAGACTGAAGCTTTCTTT.

V usage is TRBV20-1 and J usage is TRBJ2-3; D is unclear. V gave up 8 bases and J gave up 6 bases, with 12 bases separating them. The CDR3 is made up of 11 amino acids. CDR1 and CDR2 (germline): DFQATT, SNEGSKA (reference sequence). The CDR3 is CSLSPADTQYF. Written as DNA, the CDR3 is TGCAGTCTCTCCCCAGCGGATACGCAGTATTTT.

The chain couples TRBV5-4 to TRBJ1-2; the D gene is possibly TRBD1 (5 bases). This CDR3 has 14 residues. V shed 3 bases and J shed 6 bases, with 15 bases lying between them. Germline CDR1 reads SGHNT; CDR2 reads YYREEE (reference sequence). CDR3 region: CASSSYNRGNGYTF. The CDR3, as DNA: TGTGCCAGCAGCTCATACAATCGGGGGAATGGCTACACCTTC.